The present entry profiles one T cell receptor (beta chain) with its context. V lost 4 bases and J lost 4; bases outside the gene matches: 6. Germline V lookup: CDR1 SGHRS, CDR2 YFSETQ. The CDR3 is made up of 17 amino acids. Assay: immunoSEQ multiplex PCR; the TCRdb copy retains only in-frame clones and omits some. Seen here are approximately 13,000 clones, about four fifths observed once, and the top ten hold around 12%. The sample belongs to a study of technical replicates of blood from several donors. The TCR was taken from a human donor in good health. Material for sequencing was PBMCs. The V call is TRBV5-1, the J call TRBJ2-3, with 16 nucleotides matching TRBD2. This CDR3 reads CASSPGLAGGPPDTQYF. As DNA, the CDR3 is TGCGCCAGCAGCCCGGGACTAGCGGGAGGGCCCCCAGATACGCAGTATTTT. The full variable domain, rest sourced from reference TRBV5-1 and TRBJ2-3, is KAGVTQTPRYLIKTRGQQVTLSCSPISGHRSVSWYQQTPGQGLQFLFEYFSETQRNKGNFPGRFSGRQFSNSRSEMNVSTLELGDSALYLCASSPGLAGGPPDTQYFGPGTRLTVL.